This T cell receptor (beta chain) was sequenced in a study of blood T cell repertoires in COVID-19. TCRdb's copy holds only in-frame clones and misses some; the assay was immunoSEQ multiplex PCR. The data contain about 76,000 clones, roughly four fifths of them singletons. V was pared by 5 bases and J by 1 base, with 15 bases between. The germline V gene has CDR1 LNHDA and CDR2 SQIVND (reference sequence). The CDR3 is 16 residues long. This receptor was identified in a human donor in a cohort sampled during active COVID-19. The V and J genes are TRBV19 and TRBJ1-5, with D hard to call. The sequencing input was peripheral blood. The CDR3 DNA sequence: TGTGCCAGTAGTTCCCGGTCTACCGGGAGCAATCAGCCCCAGCATTTT. The encoded protein is CASSSRSTGSNQPQHF.